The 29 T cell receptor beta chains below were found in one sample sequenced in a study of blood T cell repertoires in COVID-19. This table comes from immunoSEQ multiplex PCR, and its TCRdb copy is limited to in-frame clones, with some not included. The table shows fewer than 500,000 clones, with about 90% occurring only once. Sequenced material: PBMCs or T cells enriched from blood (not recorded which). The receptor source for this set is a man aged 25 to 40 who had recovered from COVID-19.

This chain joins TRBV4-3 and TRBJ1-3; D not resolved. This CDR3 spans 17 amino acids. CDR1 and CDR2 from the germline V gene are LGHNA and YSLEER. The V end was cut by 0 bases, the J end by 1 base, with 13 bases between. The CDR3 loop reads CASSQDLSSGSGNTIYF. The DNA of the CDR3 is TGCGCCAGCAGCCAAGATCTTAGCAGCGGGTCTGGAAACACCATATATTTT.

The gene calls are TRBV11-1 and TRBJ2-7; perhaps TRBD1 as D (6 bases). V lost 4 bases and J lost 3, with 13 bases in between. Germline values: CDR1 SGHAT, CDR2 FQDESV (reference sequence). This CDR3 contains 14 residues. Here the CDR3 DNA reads TGTGCCAGCAGCTCCCGGGACAAACGCTACGAGCAGTACTTC. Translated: CASSSRDKRYEQYF.

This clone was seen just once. The CDR3: CASSFRGAEEQFF. CDR3 nucleotide sequence: TGTGCCAGCAGTTTTCGGGGGGCAGAGGAGCAGTTCTTC. V gene TRBV12-3 or TRBV12-4 combines with J gene TRBJ2-1, with a possible D match to TRBD2 (7 bases). V was pared by 3 bases and J by 10 bases, with 13 bases between. The CDR3 is 13 residues long.

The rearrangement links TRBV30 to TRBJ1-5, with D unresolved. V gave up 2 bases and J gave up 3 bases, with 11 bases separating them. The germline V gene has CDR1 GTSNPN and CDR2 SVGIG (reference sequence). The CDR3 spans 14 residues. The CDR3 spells CAWSSQVNNQPQHF. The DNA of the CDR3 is TGTGCCTGGAGTTCTCAGGTGAACAATCAGCCCCAGCATTTT.

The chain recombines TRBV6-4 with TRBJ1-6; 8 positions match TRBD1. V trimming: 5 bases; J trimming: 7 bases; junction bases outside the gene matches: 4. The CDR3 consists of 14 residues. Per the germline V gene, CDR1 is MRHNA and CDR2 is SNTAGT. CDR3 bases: TGTGCCAGCAGTCTACAGGGGGAGAATTCACCCCTCCACTTT. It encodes CASSLQGENSPLHF.

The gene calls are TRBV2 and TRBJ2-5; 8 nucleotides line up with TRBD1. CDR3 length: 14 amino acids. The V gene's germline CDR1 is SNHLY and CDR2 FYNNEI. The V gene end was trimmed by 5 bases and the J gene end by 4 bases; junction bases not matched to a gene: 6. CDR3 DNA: TGTGCCAGCAGTTCGACAGGGGCTGGAGAGACCCAGTACTTC. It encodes CASSSTGAGETQYF.

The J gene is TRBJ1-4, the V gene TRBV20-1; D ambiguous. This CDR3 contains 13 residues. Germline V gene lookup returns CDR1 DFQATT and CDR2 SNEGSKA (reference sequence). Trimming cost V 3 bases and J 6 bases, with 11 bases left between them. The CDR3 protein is CSASMGSDEKLFF. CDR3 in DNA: TGCAGTGCTAGTATGGGGAGTGATGAAAAACTGTTTTTT.

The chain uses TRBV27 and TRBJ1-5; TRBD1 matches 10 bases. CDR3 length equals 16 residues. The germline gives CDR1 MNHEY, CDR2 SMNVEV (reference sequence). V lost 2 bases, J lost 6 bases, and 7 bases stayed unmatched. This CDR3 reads CASSLMGQGNRQPQHF. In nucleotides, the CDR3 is TGTGCCAGCAGTTTAATGGGACAGGGGAACCGTCAGCCCCAGCATTTT.

The CDR3 DNA reads TGCGCCAGCAGCTTGGCCCCGGGGTCATCCGAAGCTTTCTTT. This translates into CASSLAPGSSEAFF. V usage is TRBV5-1 and J usage is TRBJ1-1; the D is unclear. V was trimmed by 0 bases and J by 8 bases, leaving 14 bases between them. This CDR3 comprises 14 residues. Germline loops: CDR1 SGHRS, CDR2 YFSETQ.

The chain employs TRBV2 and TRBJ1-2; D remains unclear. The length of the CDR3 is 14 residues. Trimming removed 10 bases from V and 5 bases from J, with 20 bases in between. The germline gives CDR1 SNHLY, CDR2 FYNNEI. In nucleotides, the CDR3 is TGTGCCACCTCAGGAGTCGGGGATCTTTATGGCTACACCTTC. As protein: CATSGVGDLYGYTF.

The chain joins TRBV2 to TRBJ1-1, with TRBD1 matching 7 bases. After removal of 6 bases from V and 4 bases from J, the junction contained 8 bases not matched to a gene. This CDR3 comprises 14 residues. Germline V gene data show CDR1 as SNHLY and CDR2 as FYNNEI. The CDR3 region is CASRDAPGGTEAFF. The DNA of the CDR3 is TGTGCCAGCAGGGATGCCCCAGGGGGCACTGAAGCTTTCTTT.

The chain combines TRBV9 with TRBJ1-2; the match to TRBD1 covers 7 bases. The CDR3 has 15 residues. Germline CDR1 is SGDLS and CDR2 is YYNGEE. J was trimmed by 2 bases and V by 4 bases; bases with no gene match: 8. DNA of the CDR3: TGTGCCAGCAGCCCGCAGGGACAGACGAACTATGGCTACACCTTC. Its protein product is CASSPQGQTNYGYTF.

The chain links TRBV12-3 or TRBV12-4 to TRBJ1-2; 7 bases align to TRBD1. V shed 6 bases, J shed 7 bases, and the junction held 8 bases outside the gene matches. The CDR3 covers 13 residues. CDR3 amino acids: CASREGGAGGYTF. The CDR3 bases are TGTGCCAGCAGAGAAGGGGGCGCGGGTGGCTACACCTTC.

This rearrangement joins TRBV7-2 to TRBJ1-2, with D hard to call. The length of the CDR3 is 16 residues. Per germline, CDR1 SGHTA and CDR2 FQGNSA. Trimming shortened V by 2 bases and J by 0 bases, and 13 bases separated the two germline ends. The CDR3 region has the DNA TGTGCCAGCAGCTTATCACCGATCACAGCTAACTATGGCTACACCTTC. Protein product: CASSLSPITANYGYTF.

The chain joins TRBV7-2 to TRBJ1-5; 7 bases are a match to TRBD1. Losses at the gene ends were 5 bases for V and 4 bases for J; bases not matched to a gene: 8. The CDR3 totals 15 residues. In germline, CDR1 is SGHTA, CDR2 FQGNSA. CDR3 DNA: TGTGCCAGCAGCCTCGGGGACAGAGAGAATCAGCCCCAGCATTTT. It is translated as CASSLGDRENQPQHF.

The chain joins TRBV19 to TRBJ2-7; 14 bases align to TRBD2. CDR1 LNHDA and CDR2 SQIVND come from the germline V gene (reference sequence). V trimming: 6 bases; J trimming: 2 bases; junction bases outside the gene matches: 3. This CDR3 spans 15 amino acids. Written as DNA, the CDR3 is TGTGCCAGTAGAGGGGGACTAGCGGGAGCCTACGAGCAGTACTTC. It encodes CASRGGLAGAYEQYF.

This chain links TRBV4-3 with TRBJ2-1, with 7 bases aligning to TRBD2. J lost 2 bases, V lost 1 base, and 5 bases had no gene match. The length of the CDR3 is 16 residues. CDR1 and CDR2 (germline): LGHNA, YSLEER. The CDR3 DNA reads TGCGCCAGCAGCCAAGGGACGGGGGGTACCTACAATGAGCAGTTCTTC. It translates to CASSQGTGGTYNEQFF.

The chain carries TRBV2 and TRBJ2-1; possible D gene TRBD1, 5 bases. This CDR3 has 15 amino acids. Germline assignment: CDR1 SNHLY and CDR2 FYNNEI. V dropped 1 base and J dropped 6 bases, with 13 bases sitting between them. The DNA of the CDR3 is TGTGCCAGCAGTGAAGGGCCAGGGTGGGCCAATGAGCAGTTCTTC. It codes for CASSEGPGWANEQFF. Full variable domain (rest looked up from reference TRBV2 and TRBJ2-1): EPEVTQTPSHQVTQMGQEVILRCVPISNHLYFYWYRQILGQKVEFLVSFYNNEISEKSEIFDDQFSVERPDGSNFTLKIRSTKLEDSAMYFCASSEGPGWANEQFFGPGTRLTVL.

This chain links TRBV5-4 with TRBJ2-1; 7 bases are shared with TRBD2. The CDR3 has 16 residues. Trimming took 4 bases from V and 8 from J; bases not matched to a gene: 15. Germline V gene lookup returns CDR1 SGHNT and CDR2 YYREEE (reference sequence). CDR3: CASSPSSGTPSHEQFF. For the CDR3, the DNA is TGTGCCAGCAGCCCCTCTAGCGGCACCCCCTCACATGAGCAGTTCTTC.

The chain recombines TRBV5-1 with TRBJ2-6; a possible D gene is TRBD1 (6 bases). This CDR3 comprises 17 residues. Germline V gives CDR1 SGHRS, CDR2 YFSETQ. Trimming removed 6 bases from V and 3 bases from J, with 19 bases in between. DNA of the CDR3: TGCGCCAGCACACAGGGTAGTAACCTGTTTGGGGCCAACGTCCTGACTTTC. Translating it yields CASTQGSNLFGANVLTF.

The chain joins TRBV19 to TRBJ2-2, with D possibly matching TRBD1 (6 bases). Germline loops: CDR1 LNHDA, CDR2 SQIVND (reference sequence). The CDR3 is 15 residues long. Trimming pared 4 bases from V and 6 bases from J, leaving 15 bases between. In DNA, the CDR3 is TGTGCCAGTAGTACAAACAGGGTAGTCCCCGGGGAGCTGTTTTTT. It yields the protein CASSTNRVVPGELFF.

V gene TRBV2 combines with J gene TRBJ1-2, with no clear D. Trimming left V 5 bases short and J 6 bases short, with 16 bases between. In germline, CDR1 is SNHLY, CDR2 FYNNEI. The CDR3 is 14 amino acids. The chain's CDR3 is CASSSEQTVDGYTF. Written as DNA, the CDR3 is TGTGCCAGCAGTAGTGAGCAGACTGTCGATGGCTACACCTTC.

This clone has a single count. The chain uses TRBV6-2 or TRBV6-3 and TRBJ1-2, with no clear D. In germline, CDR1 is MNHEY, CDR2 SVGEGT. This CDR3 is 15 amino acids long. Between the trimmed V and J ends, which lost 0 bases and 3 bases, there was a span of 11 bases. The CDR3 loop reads CASSYSIPTYYGYTF. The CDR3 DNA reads TGTGCCAGCAGTTACTCGATTCCGACTTACTATGGCTACACCTTC.

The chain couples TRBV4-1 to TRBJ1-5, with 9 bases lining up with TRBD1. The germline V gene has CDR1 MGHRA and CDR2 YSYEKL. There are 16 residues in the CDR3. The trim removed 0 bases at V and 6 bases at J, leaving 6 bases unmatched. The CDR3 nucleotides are TGCGCCAGCAGCCAAGATAACAGGGGGCGAGGTCAGCCCCAGCATTTT. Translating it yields CASSQDNRGRGQPQHF.

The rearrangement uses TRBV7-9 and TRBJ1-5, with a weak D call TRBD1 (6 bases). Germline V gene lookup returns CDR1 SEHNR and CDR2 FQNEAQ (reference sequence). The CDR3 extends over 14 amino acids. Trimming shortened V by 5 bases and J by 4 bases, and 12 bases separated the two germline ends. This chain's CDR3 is CASSTGTNNQPQHF. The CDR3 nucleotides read TGTGCCAGCAGCACCGGGACAAATAATCAGCCCCAGCATTTT.

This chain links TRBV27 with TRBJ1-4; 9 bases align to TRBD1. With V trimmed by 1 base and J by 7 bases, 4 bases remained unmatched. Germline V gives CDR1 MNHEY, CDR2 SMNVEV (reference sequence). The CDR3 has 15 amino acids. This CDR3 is CASSLWGQGGEKLFF. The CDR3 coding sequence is TGTGCCAGCAGTTTATGGGGACAGGGCGGTGAAAAACTGTTTTTT.

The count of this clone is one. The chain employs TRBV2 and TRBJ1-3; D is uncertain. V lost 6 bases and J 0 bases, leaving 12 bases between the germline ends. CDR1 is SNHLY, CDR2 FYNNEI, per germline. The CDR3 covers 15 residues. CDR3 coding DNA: TGTGCCAGCAGGCTAGATGGAAGCTCTGGAAACACCATATATTTT. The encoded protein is CASRLDGSSGNTIYF.

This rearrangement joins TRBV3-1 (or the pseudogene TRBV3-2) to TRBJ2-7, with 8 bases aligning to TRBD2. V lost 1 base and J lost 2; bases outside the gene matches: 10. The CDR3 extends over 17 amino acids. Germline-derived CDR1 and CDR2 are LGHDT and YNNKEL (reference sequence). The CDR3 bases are TGTGCCAGCAGCCAAGTTTCACTTCTCGGGGGGGCCTACGAGCAGTACTTC. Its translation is CASSQVSLLGGAYEQYF.

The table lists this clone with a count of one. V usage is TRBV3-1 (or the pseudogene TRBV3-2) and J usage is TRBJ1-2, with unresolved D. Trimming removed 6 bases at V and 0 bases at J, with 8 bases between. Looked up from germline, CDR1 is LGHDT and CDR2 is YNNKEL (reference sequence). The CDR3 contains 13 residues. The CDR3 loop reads CASRGAPNYGYTF. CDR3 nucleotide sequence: TGTGCCAGCAGGGGAGCCCCTAACTATGGCTACACCTTC.